This T cell receptor beta chain was found in a study of T-cell memory formation after mild COVID-19. This clonotype was recorded a few times. Each CDR3 protein gets one entry after TCRdb re-called the 5' RACE reads with MiXCR. Of roughly 200,000 distinct CDR3 sequences listed, 9% to 10% were seen once; the top ten hold about 3.8%. V was trimmed by 2 bases and J by 9 bases, leaving 11 bases between them. The CDR3 contains 13 residues. Sequencing was done on a sample of PBMCs or a T cell subset sorted from them (not recorded which). The receptor was derived from a young man who had mild COVID-19 (a few samples of this study predate the infection). Cell type and time point are not known. V is TRBV12-3 or TRBV12-4 and J is TRBJ2-1; the D gene is possibly TRBD2 (5 bases). This chain's CDR3 is CASSLPGMTEQFF. The CDR3 DNA sequence: TGTGCCAGCAGTTTACCGGGGATGACTGAGCAGTTCTTC.